A single sample is the source of the 10 T cell receptor beta chains below, sequenced in a study of T-cell reconstitution after alpha-beta-depleted transplantation in children. A TCRbeta library incorporating unique molecular identifiers was prepared. TCRdb passed the PCR reads through MiXCR, listing each CDR3 protein once. The sample shows about 980,000 distinct CDR3 sequences, around 30% of them seen only once. Here the sequenced sample was PBMCs, mostly from graft donor cells, taken 360 days after TCRalphabeta/CD19-depleted stem cell transplant. All receptors derive from a boy younger than two who had a stem cell transplant for SCID, so the T cells may come from the graft donor.

The J gene is TRBJ2-5, the V gene TRBV12-3 or TRBV12-4, with 9 bases that match TRBD2. The CDR3 contains 14 residues. The V segment lost 5 bases and the J segment 5 bases; nucleotides outside the gene matches: 6. The CDR3 here is CASSQGTSRETQYF. The CDR3 nucleotides read TGTGCCAGCAGTCAGGGGACTAGCAGGGAGACCCAGTACTTC.

The V call is TRBV27, the J call TRBJ2-1; 10 bases map to TRBD2. The CDR3 has 18 residues. With 5 bases clipped from V and 4 bases from J, the junction kept 14 bases outside the gene matches. CDR1 and CDR2 (germline): MNHEY, SMNVEV (reference sequence). The CDR3 DNA sequence: TGTGCCAGCAGTCCTACGGGTAGCGGGGGGCCCATATACAATGAGCAGTTCTTC. This translates into CASSPTGSGGPIYNEQFF.

The chain has TRBV2 and TRBJ2-1; no clear D gene. The germline V gene has CDR1 SNHLY and CDR2 FYNNEI. This CDR3 is 14 amino acids long. V shed 3 bases and J shed 6 bases, with 12 bases lying between them. CDR3 region: CASSDLVPFNEQFF. CDR3 coding DNA: TGTGCCAGCAGTGATTTGGTTCCCTTCAATGAGCAGTTCTTC. Supplemented by reference TRBV2 and TRBJ2-1, the full variable domain reads EPEVTQTPSHQVTQMGQEVILRCVPISNHLYFYWYRQILGQKVEFLVSFYNNEISEKSEIFDDQFSVERPDGSNFTLKIRSTKLEDSAMYFCASSDLVPFNEQFFGPGTRLTVL.

J is TRBJ2-1 and V is TRBV12-3 or TRBV12-4; D is possibly TRBD2 (5 bases). The CDR3 sequence is 12 residues long. V was shortened by 10 bases and J by 6 bases, with 13 bases between the two germline ends. The CDR3 nucleotides read TGTGCCACCCGGATAGGGAGCAATGAGCAGTTCTTC. Its protein is CATRIGSNEQFF.

This clonotype was observed a few times. The chain joins TRBV2 to TRBJ2-3; 7 nucleotides agree with TRBD2. The germline V gene encodes CDR1 SNHLY and CDR2 FYNNEI. The CDR3 extends over 15 amino acids. V was pared by 3 bases and J by 6 bases, with 9 bases of the junction left unmatched. DNA for the CDR3: TGTGCCAGCAGTGAGGGGGGGTCGGTGCTGGATACGCAGTATTTT. Its protein product is CASSEGGSVLDTQYF. Full variable domain (missing parts from reference TRBV2 and TRBJ2-3): EPEVTQTPSHQVTQMGQEVILRCVPISNHLYFYWYRQILGQKVEFLVSFYNNEISEKSEIFDDQFSVERPDGSNFTLKIRSTKLEDSAMYFCASSEGGSVLDTQYFGPGTRLTVL.

The chain couples TRBV20-1 to TRBJ1-5, with TRBD1 identical over 10 bases. The CDR3 has 17 residues. With 3 bases clipped from V and 2 bases from J, the junction kept 10 bases outside the gene matches. Germline V CDR1 and CDR2: DFQATT, SNEGSKA (reference sequence). The chain's CDR3 is CSASPGQGTARNQPQHF. CDR3 DNA sequence: TGCAGTGCTAGTCCGGGACAGGGGACTGCGCGCAATCAGCCCCAGCATTTT.

This chain connects TRBV7-2 to TRBJ2-1; no clear D. CDR1 is SGHTA, CDR2 FQGNSA, per germline. Trimming stripped 4 bases from V and 5 bases from J, with 18 bases between. CDR3 length: 16 amino acids. The CDR3 coding sequence is TGTGCCAGCAGCTCTAGGGCCACCCTGGCCCACAATGAGCAGTTCTTC. It encodes CASSSRATLAHNEQFF.

Remarks on this clonotype: A read error is possible here, since a much larger clone lies one base away. This chain connects TRBV24-1 to TRBJ1-1; D remains ambiguous. Germline lookup yields CDR1 KGHDR and CDR2 SFDVKD. The CDR3 is made up of 13 amino acids. Trimming cost V 5 bases and J 0 bases, with 6 bases left between them. CDR3 sequence (DNA): TGTGCCACCAGTGGGGGATTGAACACTGAAGCTTTCTTT. Translation: CATSGGLNTEAFF.

This sequence joins TRBV6-1 and TRBJ2-3; D is undetermined. This CDR3 spans 14 amino acids. V was pared by 8 bases and J by 6 bases, with 18 bases between. The germline CDR1 and CDR2 sequences are MNHNS and SASEGT. The CDR3 region has the DNA TGTGCCAGCGCCTCTCATGAGAGGTCGGATACGCAGTATTTT. Translation: CASASHERSDTQYF.

The rearrangement uses TRBV11-2 and TRBJ2-4; D unclear. CDR3 length: 11 residues. V lost 4 bases, J lost 7 bases, and 5 bases lay in between. In germline, CDR1 is SGHAT, CDR2 FQNNGV. The CDR3 protein is CASSSTNIQYF. CDR3 nucleotides: TGTGCCAGCAGCTCAACCAACATTCAGTACTTC.